This TCR beta chain came from a study of shared clonotypes between healthy human individuals. In the case of this clone: Its antigen is currently unknown.

General observations from the study: Donor clonotype sharing was expected to depend on sequencing depth.

Free of recent acute infections or vaccinations, the donors were healthy HIV-negative adults. The germline V gene encodes CDR1 SEHNR and CDR2 FQNEAQ (reference sequence). The CDR3 is 13 amino acids. Between the trimmed V and J ends, which lost 1 base and 6 bases, there was a span of 9 bases. It was around 0.3 ug DNA, roughly 28,000 T cell genomes, that went into each replicate PCR of unsorted PBMC. The sequenced material, unsorted PBMC DNA, was run on ten immunoSEQ deep assay plates. Produced via immunoSEQ multiplex PCR; TCRdb's table is partial and in-frame only. The sample has hundreds of thousands of clones, around 80% seen once; the top ten hold 12%.

Sequenced sample: PBMCs. This receptor was taken from a woman aged 40 to 50 in good health. Some clones in this sample may be carry-over from other donors' samples. This chain uses TRBV7-9 with TRBJ1-1; D gene uncertain. CDR3 coding DNA: TGTGCCAGCAGCTTAGTTGCAGGCGCTGAAGCTTTCTTT. Translating it yields CASSLVAGAEAFF.